This TCR beta chain is drawn from a study of T cells after yellow fever vaccination. Germline V gene lookup returns CDR1 SGHRS and CDR2 YFSETQ. Trimming left V 1 base short and J 6 bases short, with 23 bases between. This CDR3 is 18 amino acids long. One entry per CDR3 protein, called by TCRdb with MiXCR from the 5' RACE reads. The repertoire has 250,000 to 350,000 distinct CDR3 sequences, roughly 7% of them found once; the top ten carry roughly 19%. Sequencing used PBMCs, obtained around 45 days after the first yellow fever vaccination. The V gene is TRBV5-1, the J gene TRBJ2-4; D gene unclear. The TCR originated in a man between 18 and 29 years old who received the YFV17D yellow fever vaccine. CDR3 coding DNA: TGCGCCAGCAGCTTGTCTGGGTCCAGGTCCTTAGTCGGAAACATTCAGTACTTC. It codes for CASSLSGSRSLVGNIQYF.